The 8 T cell receptor beta chains in this list originate from one sample, sequenced in a study of cytomegalovirus exposure and HLA in healthy donors. Primers: 60 Vbeta forward and 13 Jbeta reverse. TCRdb's copy holds only in-frame clones and misses some; the assay was immunoSEQ multiplex PCR. The sample lists around 130,000 clones; around 70% were seen once. The source material was PBMCs. Receptor source: a middle-aged woman in good health and CMV-seropositive.

The CDR3 loop reads CASRESGGGNEQFF. The CDR3 coding sequence is TGTGCCAGCAGAGAGAGCGGGGGTGGGAATGAGCAGTTCTTC. The chain couples TRBV2 to TRBJ2-1, with 8 bases fitting TRBD2. V lost 6 bases to trimming and J lost 7 bases; unmatched junction nucleotides: 8. Germline CDR1 reads SNHLY; CDR2 reads FYNNEI. The CDR3 sequence is 14 residues long. Variable domain in full (rest from reference TRBV2 and TRBJ2-1): EPEVTQTPSHQVTQMGQEVILRCVPISNHLYFYWYRQILGQKVEFLVSFYNNEISEKSEIFDDQFSVERPDGSNFTLKIRSTKLEDSAMYFCASRESGGGNEQFFGPGTRLTVL.

This clone is a singleton in its sample. The chain is built from TRBV7-9 and TRBJ1-2; TRBD1 agrees at 9 bases. The trim removed 1 base at V and 7 bases at J, leaving 7 bases unmatched. Germline values: CDR1 SEHNR, CDR2 FQNEAQ (reference sequence). The CDR3 totals 15 residues. The CDR3 is CASSLDDRGFGGYTF. In DNA, the CDR3 is TGTGCCAGCAGCTTAGACGACAGGGGGTTCGGTGGCTACACCTTC.

The rearrangement uses TRBV7-9 and TRBJ1-4; D remains unclear. This CDR3 spans 15 amino acids. Trimming removed 4 bases from V and 4 bases from J, with 13 bases in between. Germline values: CDR1 SEHNR, CDR2 FQNEAQ (reference sequence). In DNA form, the CDR3 reads TGTGCCAGCAGCTATGACAACGGGAGTAATGAAAAACTGTTTTTT. It yields the protein CASSYDNGSNEKLFF. The entire variable domain, with the rest obtained from reference TRBV7-9 and TRBJ1-4, is as follows: DTGVSQNPRHKITKRGQNVTFRCDPISEHNRLYWYRQTLGQGPEFLTYFQNEAQLEKSRLLSDRFSAERPKGSFSTLEIQRTEQGDSAMYLCASSYDNGSNEKLFFGSGTQLSVL.

V is TRBV2 and J is TRBJ1-6; D is undetermined. With 4 bases removed from V and 8 bases from J, the gap between germline ends came to 18 bases. The CDR3 consists of 16 residues. Germline lookup yields CDR1 SNHLY and CDR2 FYNNEI. The CDR3 sequence: CASSGGGRQTHSPLHF. The CDR3 bases are TGTGCCAGCAGTGGGGGAGGTCGGCAGACCCATTCACCCCTCCACTTT.

CDR3 in amino acids: CASSLGRRNTEAFF. For the CDR3, the DNA is TGTGCCAGCAGCTTAGGTCGGAGGAACACTGAAGCTTTCTTT. The rearrangement uses TRBV7-6 and TRBJ1-1; no reliable D call. With 1 base removed from V and 1 base from J, the gap between germline ends came to 7 bases. The germline V gene encodes CDR1 SGHVS and CDR2 FNYEAQ. The CDR3 is 14 amino acids.

The chain recombines TRBV30 with TRBJ2-3; 8 bases align to TRBD1. Germline V CDR1 and CDR2: GTSNPN, SVGIG (reference sequence). V lost 2 bases to trimming and J lost 3 bases; unmatched junction nucleotides: 10. The CDR3 consists of 16 residues. The CDR3 region has the DNA TGTGCCTGGAGTATTAGGCAGGGGGCTTTTACAGATACGCAGTATTTT. Translation: CAWSIRQGAFTDTQYF. The full variable domain, with the rest looked up from reference TRBV30 and TRBJ2-3, is SQTIHQWPATLVQPVGSPLSLECTVEGTSNPNLYWYRQAAGRGLQLLFYSVGIGQISSEVPQNLSASRPQDRQFILSSKKLLLSDSGFYLCAWSIRQGAFTDTQYFGPGTRLTVL.

The chain combines TRBV19 with TRBJ1-3, with TRBD1 matching over 8 bases. The CDR3 contains 16 residues. CDR1 is LNHDA, CDR2 SQIVND, per germline (reference sequence). J was trimmed by 4 bases and V by 4 bases; bases with no gene match: 9. CDR3 in DNA: TGTGCCAGTAGTACCAGCGGACAGGGAGGAGGAAACACCATATATTTT. As protein: CASSTSGQGGGNTIYF.

The chain joins TRBV29-1 to TRBJ2-3; D perhaps matches TRBD1 (6 bases). The CDR3 sequence is 13 residues long. CDR1 is SQVTM and CDR2 is ANQGSEA in the germline V gene. V gave up 4 bases and J gave up 1 base, with 9 bases separating them. In DNA form, the CDR3 reads TGCAGCGTTGGGCGGACAGGCACAGATACGCAGTATTTT. As protein: CSVGRTGTDTQYF.